One and the same sample provided the 6 T cell receptor beta chains below, sequenced in a study of cytomegalovirus exposure and HLA in healthy donors. PCR primers comprised 60 Vbeta and 13 Jbeta primers. The repertoire was sequenced with immunoSEQ multiplex PCR; TCRdb's copy has only in-frame clones and lacks some. In the table there are 90,000 to 110,000 clones, roughly 79% of which are singletons. Sequencing was done on a sample of PBMCs. The receptors here all came from a man aged 40-50 years in good health and CMV-seronegative.

The chain employs TRBV25-1 and TRBJ2-1; 9 positions match TRBD2. The CDR3 sequence is 18 residues long. Germline lookup yields CDR1 MGHDK and CDR2 SYGVNS. V dropped 4 bases and J dropped 6; count of bases not matched to a gene: 16. The CDR3 DNA reads as TGTGCCAGCAGTGTCCTAAAAGGGATGCGGGGGGGGGCCAATGAGCAGTTCTTC. Encoded protein: CASSVLKGMRGGANEQFF.

The rearrangement links TRBV5-6 to TRBJ2-1; no firm D call. CDR3 length: 16 residues. From germline, CDR1 is SGHDT and CDR2 YYEEEE. The germline V and J ends were trimmed by 1 base and 8 bases, with 19 bases remaining between them. The CDR3 loop reads CASSLWRRLVYYEQFF. Here the CDR3 DNA reads TGTGCCAGCAGCTTGTGGCGCAGACTCGTATACTATGAGCAGTTCTTC.

This clone was counted between two and nine times. The chain joins TRBV6-1 to TRBJ1-6, with 12 positions matching TRBD1. CDR3 length: 17 residues. Germline values: CDR1 MNHNS, CDR2 SASEGT. The V gene end was trimmed by 2 bases and the J gene end by 15 bases; junction bases not matched to a gene: 14. CDR3 sequence: CASSESPAGTGGRGLHF. As DNA, the CDR3 is TGTGCCAGCAGTGAATCTCCCGCCGGGACAGGGGGCAGGGGCCTCCACTTT.

This chain links TRBV5-4 with TRBJ1-2, with D possibly matching TRBD1 (6 bases). The germline CDR1 and CDR2 sequences are SGHNT and YYREEE (reference sequence). This CDR3 is built from 15 residues. V lost 4 bases and J 5 bases, leaving 18 bases between the germline ends. CDR3 residues: CASSHRDIRNYGYTF. CDR3 DNA sequence: TGTGCCAGCAGCCACCGGGACATCCGGAATTATGGCTACACCTTC.

The V call is TRBV11-2, the J call TRBJ2-3, with TRBD2 matching 7 bases. Germline CDR1 SGHAT, CDR2 FQNNGV. V lost 5 bases, J lost 5 bases, and 10 bases stayed unmatched. The CDR3 totals 15 residues. The CDR3 reads CASSPQRGLGDTQYF. In nucleotides, the CDR3 is TGTGCCAGCAGCCCCCAGCGGGGTCTGGGAGATACGCAGTATTTT.

J is TRBJ1-4 and V is TRBV4-1, with 7 bases aligning to TRBD1. This CDR3 contains 16 residues. Losses at the gene ends were 0 bases for V and 4 bases for J; bases not matched to a gene: 5. Germline V CDR1 and CDR2: MGHRA, YSYEKL. CDR3 amino acids: CASSQDWTGLNEKLFF. DNA for the CDR3: TGCGCCAGCAGCCAAGATTGGACAGGCCTTAATGAAAAACTGTTTTTT.